This T cell receptor beta chain was obtained from a study of technical replicates of blood from a few donors. Germline assignment: CDR1 MNHEY and CDR2 SMNVEV (reference sequence). V lost 7 bases and J lost 1, with 10 bases in between. The CDR3 is made up of 13 amino acids. Produced via immunoSEQ multiplex PCR; TCRdb's table is partial and in-frame only. The sample has tens of thousands of clones; approximately 97% are singletons. This clone was recorded once. The sequencing input was T cells isolated from PBMCs. V is TRBV27 and J is TRBJ1-1; D ambiguous. The receptor comes from a human donor in good health. The CDR3 region is CASITAGNTEAFF. CDR3 in DNA: TGTGCCAGCATTACTGCGGGGAACACTGAAGCTTTCTTT.